A single sample is the source of the 21 T cell receptor beta chains below, sequenced in a study of liver allograft versus peripheral blood T cells. Overall study: Transplanted-liver T cell receptor repertoires were compared with recipients' peripheral blood repertoires.

TCRdb reprocessed the reads with MiXCR, giving one entry per CDR3 protein. Found here are approximately 11,000 distinct CDR3 sequences, 23% of them singletons; the top ten hold 1.6%. These receptors were obtained from a human patient who had a liver transplant. The graft donor may be the source of some T cells.

In this sample, this clonotype turned up a few times. The V and J genes are TRBV5-6 and TRBJ1-1, with 12 bases identical to TRBD1. The V gene's germline CDR1 is SGHDT and CDR2 YYEEEE. Trimming took 3 bases from V and 10 from J; bases not matched to a gene: 7. The CDR3 is made up of 14 amino acids. As DNA, the CDR3 is TGTGCCAGCAGCTCCCGGGACAGGGGGCCTTCAGCTTTCTTT. Amino acids: CASSSRDRGPSAFF.

By sample share, this clonotype is medium-sized. This rearrangement joins TRBV19 to TRBJ1-1; D ambiguous. The germline gives CDR1 LNHDA, CDR2 SQIVND (reference sequence). The CDR3 has 13 amino acids. V was cut by 3 bases and J by 0 bases, with 5 bases left in between. The CDR3: CASSITVNTEAFF. The CDR3 DNA is TGTGCCAGTAGTATTACGGTGAACACTGAAGCTTTCTTT. Together with reference TRBV19 and TRBJ1-1, the CDR3 gives the full variable domain: DGGITQSPKYLFRKEGQNVTLSCEQNLNHDAMYWYRQDPGQGLRLIYYSQIVNDFQKGDIAEGYSVSREKKESFPLTVTSAQKNPTAFYLCASSITVNTEAFFGQGTRLTVV.

This clonotype is medium-sized by share. The chain is built from TRBV29-1 and TRBJ1-1; D gene ambiguous. Germline V CDR1 and CDR2: SQVTM, ANQGSEA. With 4 bases removed from V and 1 base from J, the gap between germline ends came to 10 bases. This CDR3 has 13 residues. CDR3 protein: CSVARLRNTEAFF. CDR3 bases: TGCAGCGTTGCTCGGCTGAGGAACACTGAAGCTTTCTTT.

This clonotype is medium-sized in the sample. CDR3 DNA sequence: TGCAGCGTTCTCGTCGGGACAGCCGAAGCTTTCTTT. Protein sequence: CSVLVGTAEAFF. This sequence joins TRBV29-1 and TRBJ1-1; 7 nucleotides line up with TRBD1. CDR3 size: 12 residues. The ends lost 5 bases at V and 8 bases at J; junction bases unmatched: 8. CDR1 SQVTM and CDR2 ANQGSEA come from the germline V gene.

The chain uses TRBV27 and TRBJ1-5; no clear D gene. Germline values: CDR1 MNHEY, CDR2 SMNVEV (reference sequence). The CDR3 covers 14 residues. Deletions cut 3 bases from V and 2 bases from J, with 8 bases between. The CDR3 bases are TGTGCCAGCAGTTTGGGTTCGGGCAATCAGCCCCAGCATTTT. Residues: CASSLGSGNQPQHF.

This clonotype is medium-sized by share. The genes are TRBV6-6 and TRBJ1-1; D call uncertain. The germline V gene has CDR1 MNHNY and CDR2 SVGAGI (reference sequence). This CDR3 is 11 amino acids long. Deletions cut 7 bases from V and 6 bases from J, with 9 bases between. Here the CDR3 reads CASTTASEAFF. CDR3 coding DNA: TGTGCCAGCACCACAGCTTCTGAAGCTTTCTTT.

This clonotype was seen at least ten times. The rearrangement uses TRBV19 and TRBJ2-7; TRBD1 matches at 9 bases. The germline V gene has CDR1 LNHDA and CDR2 SQIVND (reference sequence). CDR3 length: 13 residues. V dropped 7 bases and J dropped 3; count of bases not matched to a gene: 4. CDR3 loop: CASTGQGNYEQYF. In nucleotides, the CDR3 is TGTGCCAGTACCGGACAGGGGAACTACGAGCAGTACTTC.

In the case of this clonotype: This may stem from a read error, because a much larger clone lies one nucleotide away. The V gene is TRBV18, the J gene TRBJ1-4; TRBD1 agrees at 11 bases. J lost 0 bases, V lost 6 bases, and 9 bases had no gene match. This CDR3 comprises 18 residues. Germline V gene data show CDR1 as KGHSH and CDR2 as LQKENI. DNA of the CDR3: TGTGCCAGCTCCTCTACCGGACAGGGGGCTGCAACTAATGAAAAACTGTTTTTT. The encoded protein is CASSSTGQGAATNEKLFF.

This clonotype appeared a few times. The genes are TRBV6-5 and TRBJ2-1, with TRBD2 as a possible D gene (5 bases). Deletions cut 0 bases from V and 10 bases from J, with 10 bases between. The CDR3 has 13 amino acids. Germline V gives CDR1 MNHEY, CDR2 SVGAGI. In nucleotides, the CDR3 is TGTGCCAGCAGTTACTCAGGGCCGGGGGAGCAGTTCTTC. Protein: CASSYSGPGEQFF.

The V and J genes are TRBV6-1 and TRBJ1-5; TRBD1 matches at 9 bases. V shed 4 bases and J 9 bases; nucleotides not matched to a gene: 19. Germline V gene lookup returns CDR1 MNHNS and CDR2 SASEGT. The CDR3 length is 18 residues. CDR3 sequence (DNA): TGTGCCAGCAGTGGACGCCCCGGGACAGGGTTGGGCCCTCTGCCCCAGCATTTT. Amino acid sequence: CASSGRPGTGLGPLPQHF.

Remarks on this clonotype: One base away lies a much larger clone, so this may be a sequencing read error. The CDR3 coding sequence is TGTGCCAGCACACCACCGGGACAGGGGAACACTGAAGCTTTCTTT. Translation: CASTPPGQGNTEAFF. This sequence joins TRBV18 and TRBJ1-1; 9 positions agree with TRBD1. The CDR3 has 15 residues. CDR1 is KGHSH, CDR2 LQKENI, per germline.

This clonotype was seen a handful of times. The chain couples TRBV19 to TRBJ1-5; the match to TRBD1 covers 8 bases. Germline-derived CDR1 and CDR2 are LNHDA and SQIVND (reference sequence). V was clipped by 7 bases and J by 0 bases; unmatched bases: 14. This CDR3 spans 18 amino acids. The CDR3 loop reads CASMGTGRDHYSNQPQHF. CDR3 nucleotides: TGTGCCAGTATGGGGACAGGAAGAGACCATTATAGCAATCAGCCCCAGCATTTT.

A few counts support this clonotype. The chain links TRBV12-3 or TRBV12-4 to TRBJ1-5; perhaps TRBD1 as D (5 bases). This CDR3 comprises 15 residues. Deletions cut 2 bases from V and 2 bases from J, with 10 bases between. CDR3: CASSLRGIGNQPQHF. The CDR3 coding sequence is TGTGCCAGCAGTTTAAGGGGAATTGGCAATCAGCCCCAGCATTTT.

This chain uses TRBV6-1 with TRBJ1-4; D might be TRBD1 (5 bases). From germline, CDR1 is MNHNS and CDR2 SASEGT. The CDR3 is 15 amino acids. V was clipped by 5 bases and J by 8 bases, with 18 bases between them. The DNA of the CDR3 is TGTGCCAGCAGTCGGCAGGGAGGCCTTTACGAAAAACTGTTTTTT. This translates into CASSRQGGLYEKLFF.

The J gene is TRBJ2-7, the V gene TRBV5-4, with 7 bases that match TRBD1. CDR1 is SGHNT, CDR2 YYREEE, per germline (reference sequence). J lost 3 bases, V lost 2 bases, and 8 bases had no gene match. The CDR3 has 15 residues. DNA of the CDR3: TGTGCCAGCAGCTTCCCCGGGACAGCTATCTACGAGCAGTACTTC. Amino acid sequence: CASSFPGTAIYEQYF. The full variable domain, its missing parts supplied by reference TRBV5-4 and TRBJ2-7, is ETGVTQSPTHLIKTRGQQVTLRCSSQSGHNTVSWYQQALGQGPQFIFQYYREEENGRGNFPPRFSGLQFPNYSSELNVNALELDDSALYLCASSFPGTAIYEQYFGPGTRLTVT.

This clonotype was observed a few times. The chain carries TRBV18 and TRBJ1-2; TRBD1 is a possible D gene (6 bases). Trimming cost V 5 bases and J 3 bases, with 16 bases left between them. The CDR3 is 15 residues long. Germline lookup yields CDR1 KGHSH and CDR2 LQKENI. CDR3 DNA: TGTGCCAGCTCAAGAGGGGGAACGGAGGACTATGGCTACACCTTC. It encodes CASSRGGTEDYGYTF.

The V and J genes are TRBV7-9 and TRBJ1-1; TRBD1 matches at 7 bases. CDR1 SEHNR and CDR2 FQNEAQ come from the germline V gene (reference sequence). After removal of 5 bases from V and 2 bases from J, the junction contained 5 bases not matched to a gene. The CDR3 is 14 amino acids. This chain's CDR3 is CASSNRGVNTEAFF. In DNA form, the CDR3 reads TGTGCCAGCAGCAACAGGGGCGTTAACACTGAAGCTTTCTTT.

The genes are TRBV5-6 and TRBJ1-6; 7 positions match TRBD1. The junction had 12 bases not matched to a gene; V was cut back by 5 bases and J by 7 bases. Looked up from germline, CDR1 is SGHDT and CDR2 is YYEEEE. CDR3 length: 16 residues. The CDR3 is CASRFTGERRNSPLHF. CDR3 DNA sequence: TGTGCCAGCAGATTCACAGGGGAGAGAAGGAATTCACCCCTCCACTTT. Looking up the rest from reference TRBV5-6 and TRBJ1-6 gives the full variable domain: DAGVTQSPTHLIKTRGQQVTLRCSPKSGHDTVSWYQQALGQGPQFIFQYYEEEERQRGNFPDRFSGHQFPNYSSELNVNALLLGDSALYLCASRFTGERRNSPLHFGNGTRLTVT.

By share, this clonotype counts as medium-sized. The chain joins TRBV10-3 to TRBJ2-7, with TRBD2 matching over 7 bases. V gave up 3 bases and J gave up 4 bases; unmatched junction bases: 9. CDR3 length equals 15 residues. The V gene's germline CDR1 is ENHRY and CDR2 SYGVKD. DNA for the CDR3: TGTGCCATCAGTGATATTAGGACTAGTAGTTACGAGCAGTACTTC. It is translated as CAISDIRTSSYEQYF.

The chain recombines TRBV7-9 with TRBJ1-2; D gene unclear. Germline CDR1 reads SEHNR; CDR2 reads FQNEAQ (reference sequence). V lost 3 bases to trimming and J lost 0 bases, with 14 bases between them. The CDR3 is 16 residues long. CDR3 loop: CASSLPGRESNYGYTF. In DNA, the CDR3 is TGTGCCAGCAGCTTGCCCGGCCGGGAATCTAACTATGGCTACACCTTC.

This clonotype was recorded a few times. No DNA is shown, since the ends of the CDR3 on it are uncertain; the CDR3 is the one TCRdb lists. The chain couples TRBV5-6 to TRBJ1-5; TRBD1, the D gene given by the table, was not confirmed from the DNA. Germline-derived CDR1 and CDR2 are SGHDT and YYEEEE. The CDR3 sequence runs 14 residues, both termini included. The CDR3: CASSFGPGDQPQHF.